This T cell receptor beta chain was identified in a study of T-cell reconstitution after alpha-beta-depleted transplantation in children. The CDR3 has 14 amino acids. In germline, CDR1 is DFQATT, CDR2 SNEGSKA (reference sequence). V lost 7 bases and J 5 bases, leaving 17 bases between the germline ends. For TCRbeta, the library was prepared with unique molecular identifiers. Each CDR3 protein gets one entry after TCRdb re-called the PCR reads with MiXCR. The top ten clones hold approximately 2.5% of a sample with approximately 230,000 distinct CDR3 sequences, around 25% of them seen once. The J gene is TRBJ2-2, the V gene TRBV20-1; maybe TRBD1 (6 bases). The starting material was PBMCs, obtained before TCRalphabeta/CD19-depleted stem cell transplant. This clonotype was obtained from a girl aged 2-10 years with Fanconi anemia, due to receive a stem cell transplant. In DNA, the CDR3 is TGCAGTGTGGGGCAGGGGTTACTAACCGGGGAGCTGTTTTTT. This encodes CSVGQGLLTGELFF.